The next 6 T cell receptor beta chains were all read from a single sample in a study of T-cell memory formation after mild COVID-19. From the 5' RACE reads, TCRdb called clonotypes with MiXCR, one entry per CDR3 protein. The table shows about 400,000 distinct CDR3 sequences, with over 13% occurring only once. The sequencing sample was made of PBMCs or a T cell subset sorted from them (not recorded which). All receptors derive from a man aged 18 to 30 who had mild COVID-19 (a few samples of this study predate the infection). Cell type and time point are not known.

This clonotype came up a few times. This rearrangement joins TRBV20-1 to TRBJ2-3, with 10 bases lining up with TRBD2. The CDR3 has 19 residues. Germline CDR1 reads DFQATT; CDR2 reads SNEGSKA (reference sequence). V lost 0 bases, J lost 4 bases, and 16 bases stayed unmatched. CDR3 coding DNA: TGCAGTGCTAGAGATCGGGCTAGCGGGGGCTCGGGCGGGGCAGATACGCAGTATTTT. Residues: CSARDRASGGSGGADTQYF.

This chain uses TRBV11-2 with TRBJ2-2, with a tentative D call TRBD1 (5 bases). CDR1 SGHAT and CDR2 FQNNGV come from the germline V gene. With 4 bases removed from V and 7 bases from J, the gap between germline ends came to 10 bases. CDR3 size: 13 residues. CDR3 sequence: CASSYEQVGELFF. The CDR3 DNA reads TGTGCCAGCAGCTACGAACAGGTCGGGGAGCTGTTTTTT.

This sequence joins TRBV20-1 and TRBJ2-7; a weak D match, TRBD1 (6 bases). The V gene's germline CDR1 is DFQATT and CDR2 SNEGSKA (reference sequence). V dropped 6 bases and J dropped 0 bases, with 15 bases sitting between them. CDR3 size: 14 residues. The CDR3 nucleotides read TGCAGTGCGGCGCTAGCAGGGGTCTCCTACGAGCAGTACTTC. It specifies CSAALAGVSYEQYF.

This clonotype was counted a single time. The V gene is TRBV4-3, the J gene TRBJ2-6; the match to TRBD1 covers 9 bases. The CDR3 has 21 residues. Germline V gene lookup returns CDR1 LGHNA and CDR2 YSLEER. J was trimmed by 1 base and V by 1 base; bases with no gene match: 14. CDR3 in amino acids: CASSQVLSGTGYGSGANVLTF. CDR3 DNA sequence: TGCGCCAGCAGCCAAGTCTTATCGGGGACAGGGTACGGTTCTGGGGCCAACGTCCTGACTTTC.

A few counts support this clonotype. The chain recombines TRBV5-1 with TRBJ2-3, with 9 bases lining up with TRBD2. The CDR3 has 16 residues. With 2 bases clipped from V and 5 bases from J, the junction kept 9 bases outside the gene matches. Germline CDR1 reads SGHRS; CDR2 reads YFSETQ. The CDR3 loop reads CASSFTVAGAGDTQYF. The CDR3 coding sequence is TGCGCCAGCAGCTTTACGGTAGCGGGGGCTGGAGATACGCAGTATTTT.

There are many counts of this clonotype. The rearrangement joins TRBV7-2 to TRBJ1-2; D might be TRBD1 (5 bases). The CDR3 totals 11 residues. CDR1 and CDR2 from the germline V gene are SGHTA and FQGNSA. V was trimmed by 4 bases and J by 10 bases, leaving 10 bases between them. CDR3 region: CASSSTRVYTF. CDR3 DNA sequence: TGTGCCAGCAGCTCCACCAGGGTCTACACCTTC.